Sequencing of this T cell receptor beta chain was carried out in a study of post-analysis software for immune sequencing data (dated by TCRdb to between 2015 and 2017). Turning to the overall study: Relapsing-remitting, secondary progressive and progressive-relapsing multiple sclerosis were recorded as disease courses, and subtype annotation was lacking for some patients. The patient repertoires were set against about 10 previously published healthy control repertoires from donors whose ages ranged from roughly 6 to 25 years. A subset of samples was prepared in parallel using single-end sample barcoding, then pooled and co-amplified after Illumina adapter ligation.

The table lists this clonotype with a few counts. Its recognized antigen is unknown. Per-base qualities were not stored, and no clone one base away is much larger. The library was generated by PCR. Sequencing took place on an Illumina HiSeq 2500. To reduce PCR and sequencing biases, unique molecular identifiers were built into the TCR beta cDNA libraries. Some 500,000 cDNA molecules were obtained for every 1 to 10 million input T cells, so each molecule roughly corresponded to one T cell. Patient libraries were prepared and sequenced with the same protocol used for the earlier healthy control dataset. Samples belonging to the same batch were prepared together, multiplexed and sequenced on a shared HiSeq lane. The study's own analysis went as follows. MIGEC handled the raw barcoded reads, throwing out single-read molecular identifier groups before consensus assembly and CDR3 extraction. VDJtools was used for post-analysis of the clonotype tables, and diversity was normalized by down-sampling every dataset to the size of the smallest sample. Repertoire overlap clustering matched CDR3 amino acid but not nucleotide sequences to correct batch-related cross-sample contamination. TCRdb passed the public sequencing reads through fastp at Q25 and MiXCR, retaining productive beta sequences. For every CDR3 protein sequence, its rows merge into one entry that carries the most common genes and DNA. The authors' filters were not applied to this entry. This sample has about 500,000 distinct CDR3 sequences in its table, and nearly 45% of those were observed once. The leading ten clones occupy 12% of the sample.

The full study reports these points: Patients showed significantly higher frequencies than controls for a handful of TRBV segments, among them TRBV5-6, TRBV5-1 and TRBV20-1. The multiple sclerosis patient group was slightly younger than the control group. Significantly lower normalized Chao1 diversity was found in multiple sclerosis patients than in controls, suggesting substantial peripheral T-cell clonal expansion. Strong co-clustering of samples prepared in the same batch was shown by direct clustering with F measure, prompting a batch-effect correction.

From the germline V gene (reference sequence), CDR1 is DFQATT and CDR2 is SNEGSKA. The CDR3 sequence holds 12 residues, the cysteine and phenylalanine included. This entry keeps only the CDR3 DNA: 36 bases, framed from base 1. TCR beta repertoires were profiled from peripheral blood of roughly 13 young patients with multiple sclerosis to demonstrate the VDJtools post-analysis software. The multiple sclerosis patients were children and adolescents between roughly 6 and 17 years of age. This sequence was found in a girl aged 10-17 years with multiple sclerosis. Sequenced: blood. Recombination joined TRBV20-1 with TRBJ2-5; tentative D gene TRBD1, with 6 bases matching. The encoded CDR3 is CSATQGQETQYF. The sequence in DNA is TGCAGCGCCACTCAGGGGCAAGAGACCCAGTACTTC.